This entry describes one TCR beta chain. As yet, its antigen is unknown. CD4+ T cells that had been cultured provided DNA sequenced with the Oncomine TCR Beta short-read assay. TCRdb re-called the PCR reads through MiXCR, storing one row per CDR3 protein. Found here are roughly 9,900 distinct CDR3 sequences, about 33% of them singletons; the top ten hold about 30%. The sample's treatment: approximately nine-day PBMC culture with coronavirus spike peptide pools or control peptides (ViraFEST assay). Samples of CD4+ T cells were obtained from the unexposed donor before the COVID-19 pandemic (2011-2018). The data originate from a study of vaccination and CD4 T cells after COVID-19. The overall study: Each enrolled participant received a two-dose regimen of either BNT162b2 or mRNA-1273 vaccine. The authors used overlapping spike peptides from SARS-CoV-2, HCoV-NL63, HCoV-OC43 and HCoV-229E to stimulate cells.

The sequencing input was CD4+ T cells from blood, cultured in vitro. The TCR was taken from a human donor in good health.

CDR3 sequence: CASSVEGAGELFF. CDR3 nucleotides: TGTGCCAGCAGCGTAGAAGGGGCCGGGGAGCTGTTTTTT. The rearrangement joins TRBV9 to TRBJ2-2, with a weak D call TRBD1 (5 bases). The CDR3 contains 13 residues. V was trimmed by 0 bases and J by 6 bases, leaving 6 bases between them. Germline loops: CDR1 SGDLS, CDR2 YYNGEE.